The 32 T cell receptor beta chains presented below share a single source sample, sequenced in a study of blood T cell repertoires in COVID-19. Measured with immunoSEQ multiplex PCR; TCRdb has only the in-frame clones, and not every one. The data show about 340,000 clones, with more than 70% seen just once and around 3% held by the top ten. Source material: peripheral blood. These receptors all stem from a man aged 25 to 40 with active or convalescent COVID-19.

The V call is TRBV6-6, the J call TRBJ1-2; D gene unclear. The CDR3 has 14 residues. CDR1 is MNHNY, CDR2 SVGAGI, per germline (reference sequence). Trimming left V 0 bases short and J 8 bases short, with 13 bases between. This CDR3 is CASSYSSPTGGYTF. In nucleotides, the CDR3 is TGTGCCAGCAGTTACTCTAGCCCGACCGGAGGCTACACCTTC.

This chain connects TRBV7-2 to TRBJ2-5; D may be TRBD2 (5 bases). The germline CDR1 and CDR2 sequences are SGHTA and FQGNSA. The CDR3 has 15 residues. V dropped 2 bases and J dropped 6 bases, with 16 bases sitting between them. The CDR3: CASSLLRVKEKTQYF. Written as DNA, the CDR3 is TGTGCCAGCAGCTTATTGCGGGTAAAGGAGAAGACCCAGTACTTC.

The rearrangement uses TRBV5-6 and TRBJ1-2; unclear D gene. CDR1 and CDR2 (germline): SGHDT, YYEEEE. V was trimmed by 0 bases and J by 6 bases, leaving 3 bases between them. The CDR3 extends over 11 amino acids. The CDR3, as DNA: TGTGCCAGCAGCTTGGGTAATGGCTACACCTTC. This encodes CASSLGNGYTF.

The rearrangement links TRBV4-2 to TRBJ2-5; the match to TRBD1 covers 7 bases. CDR3 length equals 15 residues. Germline-derived CDR1 and CDR2 are LGHNA and YNFKEQ. V lost 5 bases to trimming and J lost 1 base; unmatched junction nucleotides: 7. CDR3 loop: CASSAGTAIQETQYF. The CDR3 nucleotides read TGTGCCAGCAGCGCCGGGACAGCAATCCAAGAGACCCAGTACTTC.

The rearrangement joins TRBV19 to TRBJ1-5, with TRBD1 matching 7 bases. The J segment lost 0 bases and the V segment lost 7 bases, leaving 6 bases of the junction unmatched. Germline CDR1 LNHDA, CDR2 SQIVND (reference sequence). The CDR3 totals 15 residues. The CDR3 loop is CASTPGQYSNQPQHF. The CDR3 nucleotides are TGTGCCAGTACCCCGGGACAGTATAGCAATCAGCCCCAGCATTTT.

This rearrangement joins TRBV10-3 to TRBJ2-3; possibly TRBD2 for D (6 bases). V gave up 8 bases and J gave up 3 bases, with 18 bases separating them. Germline lookup yields CDR1 ENHRY and CDR2 SYGVKD. The CDR3 covers 15 residues. The CDR3 protein is CAIFSGRVGTDTQYF. The CDR3 DNA reads as TGTGCCATCTTCTCCGGGAGAGTCGGAACAGATACGCAGTATTTT.

The CDR3 nucleotides read TGCGCCAGCAGCCAAGGACTAGCGGCCGTCACCGGGGAGCTGTTTTTT. This encodes CASSQGLAAVTGELFF. V and J are TRBV4-1 and TRBJ2-2, with 9 nucleotides matching TRBD2. The V gene's germline CDR1 is MGHRA and CDR2 YSYEKL. Unmatched junction bases numbered 4, after V lost 1 base and J lost 4 bases. CDR3 size: 16 residues.

V gene TRBV28 combines with J gene TRBJ2-1; 11 positions match TRBD2. Germline V gene sequence: CDR1 MDHEN, CDR2 SYDVKM. The CDR3 is 16 amino acids. With V trimmed by 4 bases and J by 8 bases, 10 bases remained unmatched. CDR3 bases: TGTGCCAGCAGTTCCCCGACTAGCGGGATCTGGGATGAGCAGTTCTTC. It translates to CASSSPTSGIWDEQFF.

Written as DNA, the CDR3 is TGCGCCAGCAGCCAGAACGACAGGGGAAGTGAAAAACTGTTTTTT. This encodes CASSQNDRGSEKLFF. The V gene is TRBV5-1, the J gene TRBJ1-4; 8 bases line up with TRBD1. V was clipped by 4 bases and J by 7 bases; unmatched bases: 9. Germline CDR1 SGHRS, CDR2 YFSETQ. The CDR3 covers 15 residues. Filled out from reference TRBV5-1 and TRBJ1-4, the complete variable domain reads KAGVTQTPRYLIKTRGQQVTLSCSPISGHRSVSWYQQTPGQGLQFLFEYFSETQRNKGNFPGRFSGRQFSNSRSEMNVSTLELGDSALYLCASSQNDRGSEKLFFGSGTQLSVL.

CDR3 DNA: TGTGCCAGCAGCGTAGATCTGGCCAACACTGAAGCTTTCTTT. This encodes CASSVDLANTEAFF. This rearrangement joins TRBV9 to TRBJ1-1; no definite D call. V lost 0 bases to trimming and J lost 2 bases, with 8 bases between them. The CDR3 contains 14 residues. The germline gives CDR1 SGDLS, CDR2 YYNGEE.

Comments on this clone: A read error is likely here: a far larger clone is one base away. The V call is TRBV3-1 (or the pseudogene TRBV3-2), the J call TRBJ1-3; no firm D call. Germline lookup yields CDR1 LGHDT and CDR2 YNNKEL (reference sequence). The CDR3 length is 13 residues. Trimming took 0 bases from V and 7 from J, leaving 7 bases between them. CDR3 coding DNA: TGTGCCAGCAGCCAAGATCAGCGGAACACCATATATTTT. Translation gives CASSQDQRNTIYF.

The V and J genes are TRBV5-1 and TRBJ1-4; D not certain. Trimming left V 4 bases short and J 0 bases short, with 7 bases between. There are 14 residues in the CDR3. Germline-derived CDR1 and CDR2 are SGHRS and YFSETQ. The DNA of the CDR3 is TGCGCCAGCAGCGTGACAACAACTAATGAAAAACTGTTTTTT. Its translation: CASSVTTTNEKLFF. The full variable domain, in which reference TRBV5-1 and TRBJ1-4 provide the parts outside the CDR3, is KAGVTQTPRYLIKTRGQQVTLSCSPISGHRSVSWYQQTPGQGLQFLFEYFSETQRNKGNFPGRFSGRQFSNSRSEMNVSTLELGDSALYLCASSVTTTNEKLFFGSGTQLSVL.

The chain joins TRBV21-1 to TRBJ2-3; the tabulated D call, TRBD1, remains unverified against the DNA. TRBV21-1 is a pseudogene. The CDR3 consists of 17 residues. The CDR3 sequence: CASSGGRDRANTDTQYF. CDR3 coding DNA: TGTGCCAGCAGCGGGGGGCGGGACAGGGCTAATACAGATACGCAGTATTTT.

In DNA form, the CDR3 reads TGTGCCAGCAGCTTAGAGGGACAGGGGGATAACGAGCAGTACTTC. Translated: CASSLEGQGDNEQYF. The rearrangement uses TRBV11-3 and TRBJ2-7; 11 nucleotides align to TRBD1. Germline V gives CDR1 SGHNT, CDR2 YENEEA. Losses at the gene ends were 0 bases for V and 5 bases for J; bases not matched to a gene: 3. The CDR3 consists of 15 residues.

This chain joins TRBV7-9 and TRBJ2-7, with 7 bases matching TRBD1. Germline assignment: CDR1 SEHNR and CDR2 FQNEAQ (reference sequence). The CDR3 is made up of 16 amino acids. Trimming removed 2 bases from V and 9 bases from J; junction bases left unmatched: 16. The CDR3 reads CASSLWVGGAGRGQYF. DNA of the CDR3: TGTGCCAGCAGCTTATGGGTAGGGGGCGCAGGCCGAGGGCAGTACTTC.

This chain uses TRBV10-3 with TRBJ2-1; 11 positions match TRBD2. The CDR3 has 15 amino acids. V gave up 5 bases and J gave up 5 bases; unmatched junction bases: 5. Germline loops: CDR1 ENHRY, CDR2 SYGVKD. The CDR3 here is CAISSLAGGNNEQFF. In DNA form, the CDR3 reads TGTGCCATCAGTTCTCTAGCGGGAGGAAACAATGAGCAGTTCTTC.

The rearrangement joins TRBV15 to TRBJ2-1, with 9 bases matching TRBD2. The CDR3 contains 16 residues. The ends lost 1 base at V and 5 bases at J; junction bases unmatched: 6. Germline loops: CDR1 LNHNV, CDR2 YYDKDF (reference sequence). CDR3 sequence reads: CATSRAKRGVHNEQFF. The CDR3, as DNA: TGTGCCACCAGCAGAGCAAAGCGGGGGGTTCACAATGAGCAGTTCTTC.

In its sample, this clone was seen many times. The rearrangement links TRBV20-1 to TRBJ1-1; D uncertain. Germline CDR1 and CDR2: DFQATT and SNEGSKA (reference sequence). CDR3 length: 10 residues. V shed 4 bases and J shed 8 bases, with 8 bases lying between them. The CDR3, as DNA: TGCAGTGCTAAGGCGGCAGAAGCTTTCTTT. This sequence encodes CSAKAAEAFF.

The J gene is TRBJ2-1, the V gene TRBV5-1; the D is unclear. The CDR3 is 11 amino acids. Germline V gene data show CDR1 as SGHRS and CDR2 as YFSETQ. The V end was cut by 4 bases, the J end by 9 bases, with 8 bases between. The CDR3 DNA reads as TGCGCCAGCAGCCAATCAATTGAGCAGTTCTTC. Its translation is CASSQSIEQFF.

CDR3: CASSTYGGASDTQYF. CDR3 DNA: TGTGCCAGCAGCACTTACGGGGGGGCCTCAGATACGCAGTATTTT. This sequence joins TRBV9 and TRBJ2-3; 8 bases are a match to TRBD2. After removal of 4 bases from V and 4 bases from J, the junction contained 8 bases not matched to a gene. Germline-derived CDR1 and CDR2 are SGDLS and YYNGEE. This CDR3 region has 15 residues. Combining the CDR3 with reference TRBV9 and TRBJ2-3 gives the whole variable domain DSGVTQTPKHLITATGQRVTLRCSPRSGDLSVYWYQQSLDQGLQFLIQYYNGEERAKGNILERFSAQQFPDLHSELNLSSLELGDSALYFCASSTYGGASDTQYFGPGTRLTVL.

This clone was seen just once. The chain is built from TRBV28 and TRBJ2-7; the match to TRBD1 covers 8 bases. The J segment lost 5 bases and the V segment lost 7 bases, leaving 4 bases of the junction unmatched. This CDR3 is built from 12 residues. Germline values: CDR1 MDHEN, CDR2 SYDVKM. The CDR3 is CASTGQGDEQYF. CDR3 nucleotide sequence: TGTGCCAGCACCGGACAGGGTGACGAGCAGTACTTC.

The chain combines TRBV4-3 with TRBJ2-5; tentative D call: TRBD2 (5 bases). Between the trimmed V and J ends, which lost 4 bases and 7 bases, there was a span of 13 bases. This CDR3 contains 13 residues. CDR1 and CDR2 (germline): LGHNA, YSLEER. The CDR3 protein is CASSPSRGGTQYF. CDR3 bases: TGCGCCAGCAGCCCATCCCGGGGTGGGACCCAGTACTTC.

The genes are TRBV5-6 and TRBJ2-1; 8 bases fit TRBD2. The germline CDR1 and CDR2 sequences are SGHDT and YYEEEE. The junction had 4 bases not matched to a gene; V was cut back by 0 bases and J by 2 bases. CDR3 length: 16 residues. The CDR3 here is CASSLDREGAYNEQFF. In DNA, the CDR3 is TGTGCCAGCAGCTTGGACCGGGAGGGGGCCTACAATGAGCAGTTCTTC.

This sequence joins TRBV7-2 and TRBJ2-3; TRBD2 is a possible D gene (5 bases). V was shortened by 4 bases and J by 6 bases, with 17 bases between the two germline ends. Germline V gene lookup returns CDR1 SGHTA and CDR2 FQGNSA. The length of the CDR3 is 15 residues. CDR3 sequence: CASSSRGMGPDTQYF. CDR3 DNA: TGTGCCAGCAGCTCTCGGGGTATGGGCCCGGATACGCAGTATTTT.

The V and J genes are TRBV19 and TRBJ1-5, with 7 bases fitting TRBD1. The V gene's germline CDR1 is LNHDA and CDR2 SQIVND (reference sequence). This CDR3 has 15 amino acids. The ends lost 5 bases at V and 4 bases at J; junction bases unmatched: 8. The CDR3 DNA sequence: TGTGCCAGTAGTCCCCGGGACAGACGAAATCAGCCCCAGCATTTT. Protein: CASSPRDRRNQPQHF.

The J gene is TRBJ2-7, the V gene TRBV27, with a weak D call TRBD2 (6 bases). CDR3 length equals 16 residues. The V and J ends lost 0 bases and 1 base respectively, with 13 bases between them. Germline V gives CDR1 MNHEY, CDR2 SMNVEV (reference sequence). CDR3 protein: CASSLSNRDWSYEQYF. Here the CDR3 DNA reads TGTGCCAGCAGTTTATCTAACCGGGACTGGTCCTACGAGCAGTACTTC.

This clone was observed a handful of times. The chain couples TRBV4-3 to TRBJ1-6; the D gene is possibly TRBD1 (6 bases). Deletions cut 0 bases from V and 12 bases from J, with 12 bases between. Germline CDR1 reads LGHNA; CDR2 reads YSLEER. The CDR3 has 14 amino acids. The CDR3 loop reads CASSQETGGRPLHF. The CDR3 region has the DNA TGCGCCAGCAGCCAAGAGACAGGCGGTAGACCCCTCCACTTT.

V gene TRBV5-4 combines with J gene TRBJ2-2; 7 bases are a match to TRBD2. The V and J ends lost 7 bases and 3 bases, in that order; junction bases with no gene match: 6. CDR1 is SGHNT and CDR2 is YYREEE in the germline V gene (reference sequence). This CDR3 is built from 14 residues. CDR3 in DNA: TGTGCCAGCCGCGGTGGGGGGGACACCGGGGAGCTGTTTTTT. Amino acid sequence: CASRGGGDTGELFF.

This chain joins TRBV7-9 and TRBJ1-1; D is possibly TRBD1 (6 bases). The CDR3 loop spans 15 amino acids. Trimming stripped 8 bases from V and 1 base from J, with 17 bases between. Germline CDR1 is SEHNR and CDR2 is FQNEAQ (reference sequence). The CDR3 region has the DNA TGTGCCAGCTTTTTTGATGGGGGCCCGAACACTGAAGCTTTCTTT. It encodes CASFFDGGPNTEAFF.

J is TRBJ1-2 and V is TRBV9; 7 nucleotides line up with TRBD1. The CDR3 has 15 amino acids. Losses at the gene ends were 0 bases for V and 3 bases for J; bases not matched to a gene: 5. From germline, CDR1 is SGDLS and CDR2 YYNGEE. The CDR3 loop is CASSVETGSDYGYTF. CDR3 DNA sequence: TGTGCCAGCAGCGTAGAGACAGGGTCGGACTATGGCTACACCTTC. Full variable domain (rest looked up from reference TRBV9 and TRBJ1-2): DSGVTQTPKHLITATGQRVTLRCSPRSGDLSVYWYQQSLDQGLQFLIQYYNGEERAKGNILERFSAQQFPDLHSELNLSSLELGDSALYFCASSVETGSDYGYTFGSGTRLTVV.

V is TRBV24-1 and J is TRBJ2-1, with 7 bases lining up with TRBD2. This CDR3 is built from 16 residues. Germline CDR1 and CDR2: KGHDR and SFDVKD. With 5 bases clipped from V and 5 bases from J, the junction kept 11 bases outside the gene matches. CDR3 sequence: CATSVPGGTADNEQFF. For the CDR3, the DNA is TGTGCCACCAGTGTCCCCGGGGGGACGGCTGACAATGAGCAGTTCTTC.

The genes are TRBV2 and TRBJ2-5, with TRBD1 matching over 7 bases. The length of the CDR3 is 15 residues. V trimming: 8 bases; J trimming: 4 bases; junction bases outside the gene matches: 13. Germline CDR1 reads SNHLY; CDR2 reads FYNNEI. CDR3 sequence reads: CASRNTGEGGETQYF. DNA for the CDR3: TGTGCCAGCCGTAATACAGGGGAAGGTGGAGAGACCCAGTACTTC.